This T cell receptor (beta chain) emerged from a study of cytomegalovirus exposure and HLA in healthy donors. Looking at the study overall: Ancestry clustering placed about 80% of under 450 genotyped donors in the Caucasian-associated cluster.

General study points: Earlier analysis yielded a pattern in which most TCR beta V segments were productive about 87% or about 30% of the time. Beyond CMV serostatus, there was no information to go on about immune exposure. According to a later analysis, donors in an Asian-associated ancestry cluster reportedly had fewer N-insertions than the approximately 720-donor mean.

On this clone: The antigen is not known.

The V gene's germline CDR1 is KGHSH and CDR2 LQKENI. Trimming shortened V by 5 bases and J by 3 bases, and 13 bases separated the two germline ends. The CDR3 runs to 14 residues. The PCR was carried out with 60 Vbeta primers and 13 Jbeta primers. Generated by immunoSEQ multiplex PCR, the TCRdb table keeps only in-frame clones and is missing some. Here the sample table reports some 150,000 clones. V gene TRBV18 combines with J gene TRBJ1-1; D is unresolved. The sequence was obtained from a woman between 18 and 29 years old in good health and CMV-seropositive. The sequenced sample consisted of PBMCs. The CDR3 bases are TGTGCCAGCTCAGATTCAGACAAGGACACTGAAGCTTTCTTT. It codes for CASSDSDKDTEAFF. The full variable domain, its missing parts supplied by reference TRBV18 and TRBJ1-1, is NAGVMQNPRHLVRRRGQEARLRCSPMKGHSHVYWYRQLPEEGLKFMVYLQKENIIDESGMPKERFSAEFPKEGPSILRIQQVVRGDSAAYFCASSDSDKDTEAFFGQGTRLTVV.